This is a list of T cell receptor beta chains from one sample in a study of cytomegalovirus exposure and HLA in healthy donors. Produced via immunoSEQ multiplex PCR; TCRdb's table is partial and in-frame only. The sample yields 110,000 or so clones, 70% to 85% seen once. Sample: PBMCs. These receptors all stem from a woman aged 18-29 years in good health and CMV-seronegative. CDR3s include the opening cysteine and the closing phenylalanine or tryptophan. A D gene is named only where the DNA matches it firmly. Some rows mark clone size as missing; the rest say once, few, many or name a class of expanded clone.

v_call: TRBV5-4
clone_size: -
d_call: -
j_call: TRBJ2-2
cdr3_aa: CASSLGKSVTGELFF
cdr3_nt: TGTGCCAGCAGCCTCGGGAAGTCGGTCACCGGGGAGCTGTTTTTT

v_call: TRBV4-1
clone_size: few
d_call: TRBD1
j_call: TRBJ2-6
cdr3_aa: CASSRRQGWFSGANVLTF
cdr3_nt: TGCGCCAGCAGCCGCCGACAGGGTTGGTTTTCTGGGGCCAACGTCCTGACTTTC

v_call: TRBV27
clone_size: few
d_call: TRBD2
j_call: TRBJ2-7
cdr3_aa: CASSWFSGPYEQYF
cdr3_nt: TGTGCCAGCAGTTGGTTTAGCGGGCCCTACGAGCAGTACTTC

v_call: TRBV28
clone_size: -
d_call: TRBD2
j_call: TRBJ2-7
cdr3_aa: CASSWTGTSGTLPAREQYF
cdr3_nt: TGTGCCAGCAGTTGGACCGGGACTAGCGGGACCCTCCCAGCGAGGGAGCAGTACTTC

v_call: TRBV19
clone_size: -
d_call: -
j_call: TRBJ1-2
cdr3_aa: CASSVQQGGGYTF
cdr3_nt: TGTGCCAGTAGTGTCCAACAGGGCGGTGGCTACACCTTC

v_call: TRBV5-8
clone_size: few
d_call: TRBD1
j_call: TRBJ1-1
cdr3_aa: CASSLTGGLTEAFF
cdr3_nt: TGTGCCAGCAGCTTGACAGGGGGCTTAACTGAAGCTTTCTTT

v_call: TRBV5-1
clone_size: -
d_call: TRBD1
j_call: TRBJ2-1
cdr3_aa: CASSRDRGRDEQFF
cdr3_nt: TGCGCCAGCAGCCGAGACAGGGGGCGAGATGAGCAGTTCTTC

v_call: TRBV11-3
clone_size: -
d_call: -
j_call: TRBJ1-3
cdr3_aa: CASSLGTSGNTIYF
cdr3_nt: TGTGCCAGCAGCTTAGGGACATCTGGAAACACCATATATTTT

v_call: TRBV9
clone_size: -
d_call: TRBD2
j_call: TRBJ2-3
cdr3_aa: CASSVDAGGLDTQYF
cdr3_nt: TGTGCCAGCAGCGTAGACGCGGGGGGGTTAGATACGCAGTATTTT

v_call: TRBV6-5
clone_size: -
d_call: -
j_call: TRBJ1-4
cdr3_aa: CASTLLATNEKLFF
cdr3_nt: TGTGCCAGCACCCTCTTAGCAACTAATGAAAAACTGTTTTTT

v_call: TRBV6-5
clone_size: -
d_call: TRBD1
j_call: TRBJ2-7
cdr3_aa: CASSRDRTYEQYF
cdr3_nt: TGTGCCAGCAGTAGGGACAGGACCTACGAGCAGTACTTC

v_call: TRBV11-2
clone_size: -
d_call: TRBD1
j_call: TRBJ1-2
cdr3_aa: CASSSASRDRGRVNYGYTF
cdr3_nt: TGTGCCAGCAGCTCAGCGAGCCGGGACAGGGGACGAGTCAACTATGGCTACACCTTC

v_call: TRBV15
clone_size: -
d_call: -
j_call: TRBJ1-5
cdr3_aa: CATSPYGGSNQPQHF
cdr3_nt: TGTGCCACCAGCCCGTACGGGGGTAGCAATCAGCCCCAGCATTTT

v_call: TRBV14
clone_size: once
d_call: TRBD1
j_call: TRBJ1-2
cdr3_aa: CASTPPGQGVHGYTF
cdr3_nt: TGTGCCAGCACGCCGCCGGGACAGGGGGTCCATGGCTACACCTTC

v_call: TRBV28
clone_size: -
d_call: -
j_call: TRBJ1-5
cdr3_aa: CASSYIRGFQPQHF
cdr3_nt: TGTGCCAGCAGTTATATCAGGGGATTCCAGCCCCAGCATTTT

v_call: TRBV7-8
clone_size: -
d_call: TRBD2
j_call: TRBJ2-1
cdr3_aa: CASSFRKFSSGYNEQFF
cdr3_nt: TGTGCCAGCAGCTTCCGGAAATTTTCTAGCGGATACAATGAGCAGTTCTTC

v_call: TRBV19
clone_size: -
d_call: -
j_call: TRBJ1-2
cdr3_aa: CASSSPGVGYTF
cdr3_nt: TGTGCCAGTAGTTCCCCCGGGGTTGGCTACACCTTC

v_call: TRBV4-3
clone_size: few
d_call: -
j_call: TRBJ2-3
cdr3_aa: CASSQDAQADTQYF
cdr3_nt: TGCGCCAGCAGCCAAGATGCCCAGGCAGATACGCAGTATTTT

v_call: TRBV6-6
clone_size: -
d_call: -
j_call: TRBJ1-5
cdr3_aa: CASSYSSSNQPQHF
cdr3_nt: TGTGCCAGCAGTTACTCTAGCAGCAATCAGCCCCAGCATTTT

v_call: TRBV7-9
clone_size: -
d_call: -
j_call: TRBJ2-1
cdr3_aa: CASSTLGDNEQFF
cdr3_nt: TGTGCCAGCAGCACCTTAGGGGACAATGAGCAGTTCTTC

v_call: TRBV28
clone_size: -
d_call: TRBD1
j_call: TRBJ2-2
cdr3_aa: CASRPDRGGGELFF
cdr3_nt: TGTGCCAGCAGACCCGACAGGGGCGGCGGGGAGCTGTTTTTT

v_call: TRBV9
clone_size: -
d_call: -
j_call: TRBJ2-1
cdr3_aa: CASSPPSPSRNEQFF
cdr3_nt: TGTGCCAGCAGCCCTCCGAGCCCGAGCAGGAATGAGCAGTTCTTC

v_call: TRBV14
clone_size: -
d_call: -
j_call: TRBJ2-5
cdr3_aa: CASSPRGLGETQYF
cdr3_nt: TGTGCCAGCAGCCCAAGAGGTCTAGGAGAGACCCAGTACTTC

v_call: TRBV11-2
clone_size: -
d_call: -
j_call: TRBJ2-1
cdr3_aa: CASSLVWGRGYEQFF
cdr3_nt: TGTGCCAGCAGCTTAGTTTGGGGGCGCGGGTATGAGCAGTTCTTC

v_call: TRBV6-1
clone_size: -
d_call: -
j_call: TRBJ2-1
cdr3_aa: CASFGTGSSYNEQFF
cdr3_nt: TGTGCCAGCTTTGGAACAGGGAGCTCCTACAATGAGCAGTTCTTC